This entry describes one TCR beta chain. The antigen is not known. Both peripheral blood and punch biopsies of lesional scalp skin were obtained from patients who had alopecia areata. The data are from a study of CD8+ T cells in alopecia areata. Overall study findings and caveats: Clonality exceeded that of normal scalp in lesional scalp, most notably in alopecia totalis/universalis.

The authors extracted RNA and reverse transcribed it into cDNA as the sequencing template. Clones were read by immunoSEQ multiplex PCR, and TCRdb kept only the in-frame ones, dropping some. The sample includes some 170,000 clones, approximately 56% seen only once; the top ten take roughly 14%. The V gene lost 4 bases and the J gene lost 6 bases, with 9 bases spanning the gap. This CDR3 is built from 13 residues. Germline-derived CDR1 and CDR2 are MNHNY and SVGAGI (reference sequence). This clonotype was obtained from a human donor with alopecia areata. This sequence joins TRBV6-6 and TRBJ2-2, with D hard to call. Source: CD4+ T cells sorted from blood, taken at week 0. The CDR3 bases are TGTGCCAGCAGTTTCTTGGGGTCCGGGGAGCTGTTTTTT. Protein sequence: CASSFLGSGELFF.